What follows are 16 T cell receptor beta chains derived from one specimen sequenced in a study of blood T cell repertoires in COVID-19. Sequenced by immunoSEQ multiplex PCR; TCRdb stores in-frame clones only, minus some. The sample includes 200,000 to 300,000 clones, around 89% of them seen just once. The sequencing input was peripheral blood. The source of these receptors is a woman between 35 and 50 years old with acute or convalescent COVID-19.

A single count supports this clone. The chain recombines TRBV28 with TRBJ2-1; the D gene is possibly TRBD2 (5 bases). Trimming shortened V by 7 bases and J by 8 bases, and 18 bases separated the two germline ends. This CDR3 has 14 residues. The germline gives CDR1 MDHEN, CDR2 SYDVKM. CDR3 loop: CASTPRRVHHEQFF. CDR3 bases: TGTGCCAGCACCCCAAGGCGGGTACACCATGAGCAGTTCTTC.

J is TRBJ2-3 and V is TRBV5-6; the match to TRBD1 covers 9 bases. V shed 4 bases and J 4 bases; nucleotides not matched to a gene: 4. Germline lookup yields CDR1 SGHDT and CDR2 YYEEEE. CDR3 size: 14 residues. The CDR3 DNA is TGTGCCAGCAGCGTTGGGACAGGGTCAGATACGCAGTATTTT. The encoded protein is CASSVGTGSDTQYF.

The chain joins TRBV14 to TRBJ2-1; 9 positions agree with TRBD2. V lost 4 bases to trimming and J lost 6 bases; unmatched junction nucleotides: 10. This CDR3 has 16 residues. Looked up from germline, CDR1 is SGHDN and CDR2 is FVKESK. The CDR3: CASSPLAGIDFNEQFF. The CDR3 DNA sequence: TGTGCCAGCAGCCCGCTAGCGGGGATAGACTTCAATGAGCAGTTCTTC.

This chain uses TRBV19 with TRBJ1-2; 12 bases align to TRBD1. The CDR3 is 14 residues long. Germline CDR1 and CDR2: LNHDA and SQIVND (reference sequence). V shed 6 bases, J shed 4 bases, and the junction held 3 bases outside the gene matches. DNA of the CDR3: TGTGCCAGTAGCGGGACAGGGGGCTTCTATGGCTACACCTTC. This gives the protein CASSGTGGFYGYTF.

The chain recombines TRBV25-1 with TRBJ1-1; 8 nucleotides align to TRBD1. The CDR3 contains 14 residues. Germline trimming cut 3 bases from V and 5 bases from J; bases unmatched to any gene: 5. In germline, CDR1 is MGHDK, CDR2 SYGVNS. The CDR3 region is CASSDQGARTEAFF. The CDR3 region has the DNA TGTGCCAGCAGTGACCAGGGGGCGCGGACTGAAGCTTTCTTT.

The J gene is TRBJ1-1, the V gene TRBV11-1; D is uncertain. This CDR3 is 14 amino acids long. Trimming took off 1 base at V and 7 bases at J, with 13 bases between the two ends. CDR1 and CDR2 (germline): SGHAT, FQDESV (reference sequence). The CDR3, as DNA: TGTGCCAGCAGCTTAGTAAGTGGGCCGAGTGAAGCTTTCTTT. Its translation is CASSLVSGPSEAFF.

With respect to this clone: Germline and junction disagree at one end, which may indicate a read error. J is TRBJ1-2 and V is TRBV2; tentatively, D is TRBD1 (5 bases). The CDR3 contains 10 residues. Per the germline V gene, CDR1 is SNHLY and CDR2 is FYNNEI. The CDR3 here is CASRDTVHHF. DNA of the CDR3: TGTGCCAGCAGGGACACAGTACATCACTTC.

This clone was observed once. This chain links TRBV30 with TRBJ2-1, with 10 positions matching TRBD2. Germline V gene data show CDR1 as GTSNPN and CDR2 as SVGIG (reference sequence). The CDR3 runs to 18 residues. J lost 2 bases, V lost 0 bases, and 10 bases had no gene match. The CDR3 nucleotides are TGTGCCTGGAGTGTATGGGCTAGCGGGGGTATTACCTACAATGAGCAGTTCTTC. As protein: CAWSVWASGGITYNEQFF.

This clone was picked up one time. In nucleotides, the CDR3 is TGTGCCAGCAGTGAACGGGGGGAAAACACCATATATTTT. It encodes CASSERGENTIYF. The J gene is TRBJ1-3, the V gene TRBV6-1; D possibly corresponds to TRBD1 (5 bases). Trimming shortened V by 2 bases and J by 6 bases, and 8 bases separated the two germline ends. Germline loops: CDR1 MNHNS, CDR2 SASEGT. There are 13 residues in the CDR3.

This clone showed up many times. The same CDR3 is also encoded by other DNA sequences in this sample. The chain is built from TRBV5-1 and TRBJ2-1; D perhaps matches TRBD1 (6 bases). Germline V gene lookup returns CDR1 SGHRS and CDR2 YFSETQ. Between the trimmed V and J ends, which lost 3 bases and 5 bases, there was a span of 9 bases. The CDR3 runs 13 residues. CDR3 coding DNA: TGCGCCAGCAGCTCATCAGGGGACAATGAGCAGTTCTTC. This encodes CASSSSGDNEQFF.

The genes are TRBV7-2 and TRBJ2-3; tentative D call: TRBD2 (6 bases). CDR3 size: 17 residues. V was clipped by 3 bases and J by 2 bases, with 18 bases between them. Germline CDR1 is SGHTA and CDR2 is FQGNSA. In nucleotides, the CDR3 is TGTGCCAGCAGCTTGAGAAGGGACTCAGGATACACAGATACGCAGTATTTT. Translation gives CASSLRRDSGYTDTQYF.

The V call is TRBV2, the J call TRBJ1-3; possible D gene TRBD1, 5 bases. V gave up 5 bases and J gave up 6 bases, with 8 bases separating them. This CDR3 spans 12 amino acids. Germline assignment: CDR1 SNHLY and CDR2 FYNNEI. The DNA of the CDR3 is TGTGCCAGCAGTTTGACAGTAAACACCATATATTTT. Translating it yields CASSLTVNTIYF. Full variable domain (rest looked up from reference TRBV2 and TRBJ1-3): EPEVTQTPSHQVTQMGQEVILRCVPISNHLYFYWYRQILGQKVEFLVSFYNNEISEKSEIFDDQFSVERPDGSNFTLKIRSTKLEDSAMYFCASSLTVNTIYFGEGSWLTVV.

The V and J genes are TRBV6-5 and TRBJ1-2; D is unresolved. Trimming stripped 7 bases from V and 4 bases from J, with 10 bases between. Per the germline V gene, CDR1 is MNHEY and CDR2 is SVGAGI. The CDR3 is 12 residues long. The CDR3 loop is CASKKQLYGYTF. CDR3 nucleotide sequence: TGTGCCAGCAAGAAACAGCTCTATGGCTACACCTTC.

This clone showed up just a few times. The rearrangement joins TRBV7-9 to TRBJ2-7; D unclear. The germline V and J ends were trimmed by 4 bases and 5 bases, with 3 bases remaining between them. Germline V gives CDR1 SEHNR, CDR2 FQNEAQ (reference sequence). The CDR3 consists of 10 residues. The CDR3 loop is CASSYNEQYV. CDR3 bases: TGTGCCAGCAGCTATAACGAGCAGTACGTC.

The gene calls are TRBV7-6 and TRBJ2-1; D may be TRBD2 (6 bases). Germline V gene lookup returns CDR1 SGHVS and CDR2 FNYEAQ. The CDR3 extends over 15 amino acids. Trimming removed 1 base at V and 9 bases at J, with 16 bases between. The chain's CDR3 is CASSLGVPGVAEQFF. The CDR3 region has the DNA TGTGCCAGCAGCTTAGGTGTACCGGGGGTTGCTGAGCAGTTCTTC.

This chain uses TRBV28 with TRBJ1-1; D might be TRBD1 (6 bases). From germline, CDR1 is MDHEN and CDR2 SYDVKM. Deletions cut 5 bases from V and 8 bases from J, with 12 bases between. The CDR3 loop spans 12 amino acids. The CDR3 coding sequence is TGTGCCAGCAGTGACAGGCGAGCAGAAGCTTTCTTT. Its protein product is CASSDRRAEAFF.